What follows are 19 T cell receptor beta chains derived from one specimen sequenced in a study of blood T cells in healthy people across ages. The use of a sample-barcoded 5' primer and a J-beta primer mix characterized a second PCR of roughly 7 to 11 cycles. MiXCR was run by TCRdb on the 5' RACE reads, yielding one entry per CDR3 protein. The profile shows approximately 1.5 million distinct CDR3 sequences, about 35% of them singletons. Sample: blood. Every receptor here comes from a young woman in good health.

This chain connects TRBV27 to TRBJ2-7, with a tentative D call TRBD2 (6 bases). CDR3 length equals 14 residues. Trimming left V 1 base short and J 5 bases short, with 12 bases between. Per germline, CDR1 MNHEY and CDR2 SMNVEV (reference sequence). The CDR3 loop is CASSLYGLSDEQYF. CDR3 in DNA: TGTGCCAGCAGTTTATATGGACTATCCGACGAGCAGTACTTC.

There are a few counts of this clonotype. This may stem from a read error, because a much larger clone lies one nucleotide away. CDR3 in amino acids: CSVTERLDEQYF. CDR3 nucleotides: TGCAGCGTGACCGAGCGCCTCGATGAGCAGTACTTC. V gene TRBV29-1 combines with J gene TRBJ2-5; D ambiguous. V was shortened by 6 bases and J by 11 bases, with 19 bases between the two germline ends. The germline gives CDR1 SQVTM, CDR2 ANQGSEA. The CDR3 loop spans 12 amino acids.

J is TRBJ1-1 and V is TRBV15; no definite D call. The ends were cut back, 7 bases at V and 4 bases at J, with 16 bases in the middle. This CDR3 is 14 amino acids long. CDR1 and CDR2 from the germline V gene are LNHNV and YYDKDF (reference sequence). The CDR3 bases are TGTGCCACCACCCAAAGCGGGGAAAGCACTGAAGCTTTCTTT. Protein sequence: CATTQSGESTEAFF.

This clonotype has only a few counts. The V and J genes are TRBV9 and TRBJ2-1; the D call may be TRBD1 or TRBD2 (5 bases each). Germline lookup yields CDR1 SGDLS and CDR2 YYNGEE. CDR3 length: 13 residues. V lost 7 bases and J 7 bases, leaving 15 bases between the germline ends. The DNA for the CDR3 is TGTGCCAGCGGGACGGCGGGTGGGAATGAGCAGTTCTTC. This sequence encodes CASGTAGGNEQFF.

V is TRBV28 and J is TRBJ1-1; no reliable D call. Looked up from germline, CDR1 is MDHEN and CDR2 is SYDVKM. The CDR3 is made up of 13 amino acids. The ends were cut back, 8 bases at V and 0 bases at J, with 10 bases in the middle. The chain's CDR3 is CASEFRMNTEAFF. CDR3 in DNA: TGTGCCAGCGAGTTCCGGATGAACACTGAAGCTTTCTTT.

V gene TRBV28 combines with J gene TRBJ1-2, with 8 positions matching TRBD1. CDR1 and CDR2 from the germline V gene are MDHEN and SYDVKM. The length of the CDR3 is 15 residues. V lost 5 bases and J lost 5; bases outside the gene matches: 10. The CDR3 loop reads CASSMRTGTGYGYTF. For the CDR3, the DNA is TGTGCCAGCAGTATGCGAACCGGGACAGGTTATGGCTACACCTTC.

On this clonotype: Given a much more abundant clone one base away, this may be a read error. This rearrangement joins TRBV4-1 to TRBJ2-7; D remains unclear. The CDR3 runs to 13 residues. Germline V gene data show CDR1 as MGHRA and CDR2 as YSYEKL. The CDR3 reads CVSSQVPAYEQYF. CDR3 coding DNA: TGCGTCAGCAGCCAAGTCCCCGCCTACGAGCAGTACTTC.

In its sample, this clonotype was seen many times. V usage is TRBV5-1 and J usage is TRBJ2-3; 7 bases are a match to TRBD1. V shed 5 bases and J 3 bases; nucleotides not matched to a gene: 3. Germline V CDR1 and CDR2: SGHRS, YFSETQ. The CDR3 length is 13 residues. The CDR3 DNA reads as TGCGCCAGCAGTTGGACAGGAACAGATACGCAGTATTTT. It encodes CASSWTGTDTQYF.

The table lists this clonotype with many counts. The chain is built from TRBV29-1 and TRBJ2-3, with TRBD2 as a possible D gene (7 bases). Germline CDR1 SQVTM, CDR2 ANQGSEA. This CDR3 contains 13 residues. V shed 6 bases and J shed 4 bases, with 14 bases lying between them. The CDR3 coding sequence is TGCAGCGTCCAGGGGAGGGGAGCAGATACGCAGTATTTT. This gives the protein CSVQGRGADTQYF.

This clonotype was observed a handful of times. The gene calls are TRBV4-1 and TRBJ2-7; 9 bases line up with TRBD1. The CDR3 totals 16 residues. The germline CDR1 and CDR2 sequences are MGHRA and YSYEKL. V was pared by 1 base and J by 3 bases, with 7 bases of the junction left unmatched. The CDR3 is CASSQGPGQGYYEQYF. CDR3 DNA sequence: TGCGCCAGCAGCCAAGGCCCGGGACAGGGATACTACGAGCAGTACTTC.

This clonotype was seen more than once but under ten times. The chain combines TRBV13 with TRBJ2-1; 7 positions match TRBD2. J lost 1 base, V lost 5 bases, and 8 bases had no gene match. There are 16 residues in the CDR3. Germline loops: CDR1 PRHDT, CDR2 FYEKMQ (reference sequence). CDR3 sequence: CASSIIAGPSYNEQFF. CDR3 in DNA: TGTGCCAGCAGCATTATAGCGGGCCCATCCTACAATGAGCAGTTCTTC.

The chain employs TRBV7-2 and TRBJ2-5, with a tentative D call TRBD2 (6 bases). CDR1 and CDR2 from the germline V gene are SGHTA and FQGNSA. Trimming stripped 8 bases from V and 5 bases from J, with 15 bases between. CDR3 length equals 13 residues. The CDR3: CASQAYGRETQYF. The DNA for the CDR3 is TGTGCCAGCCAAGCTTATGGGAGGGAGACCCAGTACTTC.

The chain links TRBV20-1 to TRBJ1-2, with 7 bases lining up with TRBD1. V lost 6 bases, J lost 0 bases, and 7 bases stayed unmatched. CDR3 length: 14 residues. Looked up from germline, CDR1 is DFQATT and CDR2 is SNEGSKA (reference sequence). CDR3 DNA sequence: TGCAGTGCAACTACAGGGGCATCTAACTATGGCTACACCTTC. Translating gives CSATTGASNYGYTF.

This clonotype was seen a few times. This chain links TRBV5-1 with TRBJ2-7, with 8 bases identical to TRBD1. The germline CDR1 and CDR2 sequences are SGHRS and YFSETQ. V lost 3 bases, J lost 3 bases, and 8 bases stayed unmatched. The CDR3 covers 15 residues. CDR3 nucleotide sequence: TGCGCCAGCAGCTCCTCCGGGACAGGTTTCTACGAGCAGTACTTC. Its protein is CASSSSGTGFYEQYF.

This chain links TRBV2 with TRBJ2-7, with D possibly TRBD2 on 6 matching bases. V was cut by 4 bases and J by 3 bases, with 25 bases left in between. Germline V gene lookup returns CDR1 SNHLY and CDR2 FYNNEI. CDR3 length: 18 residues. The CDR3 sequence is CASSGTDGGPESYYEQYF. The CDR3 coding sequence is TGTGCCAGCAGTGGAACCGACGGGGGACCAGAATCATACTACGAGCAGTACTTC.

This clonotype was detected only a few times. This rearrangement joins TRBV4-1 to TRBJ2-6; D is possibly TRBD1 (6 bases). This CDR3 has 16 amino acids. The V end was cut by 0 bases, the J end by 4 bases, with 10 bases between. The germline gives CDR1 MGHRA, CDR2 YSYEKL. The CDR3 is CASSQDGTGGANVLTF. The CDR3 DNA reads as TGCGCCAGCAGCCAAGATGGAACAGGGGGGGCCAACGTCCTGACTTTC.

The CDR3 loop reads CASSPGLAASETQYF. The CDR3 DNA is TGCGCCAGCAGCCCCGGACTAGCGGCATCGGAGACCCAGTACTTC. The V call is TRBV5-1, the J call TRBJ2-5; 10 nucleotides line up with TRBD2. The CDR3 has 15 amino acids. Germline V gives CDR1 SGHRS, CDR2 YFSETQ. V shed 4 bases, J shed 5 bases, and the junction held 8 bases outside the gene matches.

V is TRBV20-1 and J is TRBJ2-1; D unclear. The CDR3 has 12 residues. Germline CDR1 and CDR2: DFQATT and SNEGSKA (reference sequence). The CDR3 DNA follows: TGCAGGGCCCACCCGGCCAGGTATGAGCAGTTCTTC. Protein: CRAHPARYEQFF.

The CDR3, as DNA: TGTGCCAGCAGCCTCCTGCGGGAGATGGGTGAGCAGTTCTTC. It yields the protein CASSLLREMGEQFF. The V gene is TRBV7-3, the J gene TRBJ2-1, with TRBD2 identical over 7 bases. Germline V gene sequence: CDR1 SGHTA, CDR2 FQGTGA. V trimming: 5 bases; J trimming: 9 bases; junction bases outside the gene matches: 10. The CDR3 runs to 14 residues.